This T cell receptor (beta chain) appears in the sequencing data of a study of metastatic and nonmetastatic thyroid tumors. As for the study in general: Comparison of repertoires was carried out across blood and tumor or nodule tissue from malignant and benign thyroid patients.

Per the original methods: Building a distant-metastasis classifier for papillary thyroid cancer drew on CDR3 differences across clinicopathological groups. With MiXCR, TCRdb called clones anew from the PCR reads. The authors' filters were not applied to this entry. This table holds about 4,200 clones, around 32% found once. Until they underwent thyroid surgery, no patient had received any treatment. Study findings and constraints: A significant increase in TCR beta diversity was reportedly seen in malignant thyroid tumors relative to benign nodules, in blood and tumor.

Germline V CDR1 and CDR2: MNHNS, SASEGT. V shed 6 bases, J shed 1 base, and the junction held 5 bases outside the gene matches. CDR3 length: 15 residues. Notes on this clone: The antigen is unknown.

The chain recombines TRBV6-1 with TRBJ2-7, with TRBD1 matching 11 bases. The clonotype originates from a female donor with papillary thyroid cancer or a benign thyroid nodule (not recorded which). Some clones in this sample may be carry-over from other donors' samples. Input material: adjacent normal tissue. CDR3 DNA: TGTGCCAGCAGGAGGGACAGGGGGGGGTCCTACGAGCAGTACTTC. This codes for CASRRDRGGSYEQYF.